This T cell receptor (beta chain) was captured by sequencing in a study of T cells in Graves' hyperthyroidism and ophthalmopathy. Points from the study as a whole: Ophthalmopathy and stable hyperthyroidism were separated by a 13 V-J model.

Exclusion followed for patients with uncontrolled infection, other autoimmune disease, pregnancy or lactation. Fresh peripheral blood, 10 ml, yielded the PBMCs. Germline-derived CDR1 and CDR2 are SEHNR and FQNEAQ (reference sequence). J was trimmed by 0 bases and V by 5 bases; bases with no gene match: 10. The CDR3 covers 17 residues. Using RNA transcripts as the source, TCR beta CDR3 regions were amplified. HTBI primers were used for first-round RT-PCR of the TCR CDR3. A single record per CDR3 protein comes from TCRdb applying MiXCR to the multiplex PCR reads. The sample consists of 300,000 or so distinct CDR3 sequences, roughly 18% of them appearing once. There are a few counts of this clonotype. The antigen is unknown.

This sequence was found in a woman aged 50 to 65 with Graves' hyperthyroidism. Sequenced input: blood. The chain has TRBV7-9 and TRBJ1-2, with 9 bases that match TRBD1. Written as DNA, the CDR3 is TGTGCCAGCAGCCAAGGACAGGGGCGTTCAGCTAACTATGGCTACACCTTC. Residues: CASSQGQGRSANYGYTF. Filled out from reference TRBV7-9 and TRBJ1-2, the complete variable domain reads DTGVSQNPRHKITKRGQNVTFRCDPISEHNRLYWYRQTLGQGPEFLTYFQNEAQLEKSRLLSDRFSAERPKGSFSTLEIQRTEQGDSAMYLCASSQGQGRSANYGYTFGSGTRLTVV.